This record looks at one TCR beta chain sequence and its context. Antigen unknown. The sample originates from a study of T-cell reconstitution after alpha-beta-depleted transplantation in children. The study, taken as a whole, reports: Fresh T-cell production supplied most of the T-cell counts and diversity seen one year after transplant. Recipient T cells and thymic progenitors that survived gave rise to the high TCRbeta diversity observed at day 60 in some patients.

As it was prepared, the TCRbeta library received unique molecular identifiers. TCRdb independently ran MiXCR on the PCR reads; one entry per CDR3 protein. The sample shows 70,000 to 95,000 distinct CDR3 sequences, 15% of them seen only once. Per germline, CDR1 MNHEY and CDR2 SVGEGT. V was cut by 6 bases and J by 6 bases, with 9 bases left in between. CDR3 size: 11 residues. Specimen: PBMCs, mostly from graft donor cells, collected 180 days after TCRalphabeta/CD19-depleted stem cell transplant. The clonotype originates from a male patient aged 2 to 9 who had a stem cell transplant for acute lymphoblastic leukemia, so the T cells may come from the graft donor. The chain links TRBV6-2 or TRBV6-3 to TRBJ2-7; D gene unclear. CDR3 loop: CASRTTGEQYF. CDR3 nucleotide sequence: TGTGCCAGCAGGACCACCGGCGAGCAGTACTTC.